A single sample is the source of the 7 T cell receptor beta chains below, sequenced in a study of Graves' ophthalmopathy and Graves' hyperthyroidism listed by TCRdb under 2018. Sequencing instrument: Illumina HiSeq 2000. TCR beta CDR3 regions were amplified from RNA transcripts for repertoire sequencing. The first round was an RT-PCR using HTBI primers with the Qiagen OneStep RT-PCR kit, and this first round was followed by a second-round multiplex PCR, then size selection and purification. In-frame beta chains were kept once TCRdb had trimmed the public reads at Q25 with fastp and called clones with MiXCR. Under each unique CDR3 protein, matching rows form one entry showing the most common genes and DNA. The sample table contains approximately 480,000 distinct CDR3 sequences; only one count was recorded for under 15% of them. The ten largest clones add up to approximately 9.8% of the sample. Sequencing was performed on blood. The receptors were sampled from a woman aged 25 to 39 with Graves' ophthalmopathy. Donor details come from another sample of the same person, matched by shared clones.

This clonotype was counted ten times or more. The chain couples TRBV19 to TRBJ2-7; D ambiguous. Germline V gives CDR1 LNHDA, CDR2 SQIVND (reference sequence). Trimming stripped 8 bases from V and 3 bases from J, with 17 bases between. The CDR3 extends over 14 amino acids. The CDR3 DNA is TGTGCCAGTTCGGAACAGACAATGGGCTACGAGCAGTACTTC. Its translation: CASSEQTMGYEQYF.

The chain is built from TRBV5-6 and TRBJ1-2; D is perhaps TRBD1 (5 bases). This CDR3 contains 15 residues. Trimming removed 7 bases from V and 4 bases from J, with 20 bases in between. Germline V CDR1 and CDR2: SGHDT, YYEEEE. The CDR3 DNA is TGTGCCAGCGACTCTAGAGGGGCTTTTATCTATGGCTACACCTTC. Its protein is CASDSRGAFIYGYTF.

This clonotype was found a few times. A much larger clone differs by one base, so this may be a read error. V and J are TRBV29-1 and TRBJ1-1, with D uncertain. The CDR3 sequence is 13 residues long. V was clipped by 3 bases and J by 3 bases, with 11 bases between them. Germline-derived CDR1 and CDR2 are SQVTM and ANQGSEA. CDR3 nucleotides: TGCAGCGTTGAGACCCACGCGGACACTGAAGCTTTCTTT. This encodes CSVETHADTEAFF.

This clonotype has more than one count but fewer than ten. The V and J genes are TRBV30 and TRBJ2-7, with TRBD2 identical over 14 bases. Germline V lookup: CDR1 GTSNPN, CDR2 SVGIG (reference sequence). The CDR3 contains 15 residues. The junction had 5 bases not matched to a gene; V was cut back by 1 base and J by 6 bases. The CDR3 nucleotides are TGTGCCTGGAGTGGACTAGCGGGAGGGCCCGGCGAGCAGTACTTC. Translating gives CAWSGLAGGPGEQYF.

This clonotype has at least ten counts. The chain carries TRBV28 and TRBJ1-6, with 9 bases that match TRBD1. CDR3 length: 17 amino acids. Germline CDR1 and CDR2: MDHEN and SYDVKM. The ends lost 3 bases at V and 10 bases at J; junction bases unmatched: 13. The CDR3, as DNA: TGTGCCAGCAGTTTGCCGCAATCCGGGACAGGGCCCTCACCCCTCCACTTT. Translated: CASSLPQSGTGPSPLHF.

This chain connects TRBV6-2 or TRBV6-3 to TRBJ2-7; 14 bases agree with TRBD2. The CDR3 covers 16 residues. Germline loops: CDR1 MNHEY, CDR2 SVGEGT. The V segment lost 6 bases and the J segment 3 bases; nucleotides outside the gene matches: 7. The CDR3 nucleotides read TGTGCCAGCAGGGGACTAGCGGGAGTTATGCTCTACGAGCAGTACTTC. Its translation is CASRGLAGVMLYEQYF.

The chain combines TRBV19 with TRBJ2-1; D remains ambiguous. Germline CDR1 LNHDA, CDR2 SQIVND (reference sequence). This CDR3 has 15 residues. Trimming took off 3 bases at V and 0 bases at J, with 9 bases between the two ends. This CDR3 is CASSIWPSSYNEQFF. The CDR3 DNA reads TGTGCCAGTAGTATCTGGCCCAGCTCCTACAATGAGCAGTTCTTC.